This T cell receptor beta chain was observed in a study of shared clonotypes between healthy human individuals. Regarding the study as a whole: Having only a few donors restricted how much genetic and exposure-history diversity was captured.

The material for each subset, its genomic DNA, was split evenly across several immunoSEQ plates. This table comes from immunoSEQ multiplex PCR, and its TCRdb copy is limited to in-frame clones, with some not included. The sample includes about 980,000 clones, approximately 80% seen only once; the top ten take approximately 1.5%. The V end was cut by 8 bases, the J end by 0 bases, with 7 bases between. Per the germline V gene, CDR1 is LNHDA and CDR2 is SQIVND (reference sequence). CDR3 length: 12 residues. HIV-negative, healthy adults without recent acute infections or vaccinations were the donors. Investigators divided CD4+ cells into CD45RA+ naive and CD45RA-negative memory subsets. As regards this clone: Its target is not known.

V gene TRBV19 combines with J gene TRBJ1-1, with a tentative D call TRBD1 (6 bases). The receptor's source is a man aged 18-30 years in good health. The sample consisted of memory CD4+ T cells sorted from blood. Described subset: CD45RA-negative fraction. This CDR3 is CASQGMNTEAFF. The CDR3 bases are TGTGCCAGTCAGGGGATGAACACTGAAGCTTTCTTT.